A selection of T cell receptor beta chains follows, all from one sample in a study of patients and donors after allogeneic stem cell transplantation. TCRdb re-called the RT-PCR reads with MiXCR, one entry per CDR3 protein. The table shows 25,000 to 30,000 distinct CDR3 sequences, with 6.5% to 10% occurring only once. The sequencing input was blood, either unsorted or a sorted T cell fraction (not recorded which). These receptors were obtained from a human donor who was either an allogeneic HSCT recipient or a stem cell or donor lymphocyte infusion donor (not recorded which). It is not recorded whose cells these are; they may come from a transplant donor. CDR3s include the opening cysteine and the closing phenylalanine or tryptophan. The order of the fields is clone size, V gene, D gene, J gene, CDR3 DNA, CDR3 protein. The D gene is left open where the match is weak. Clone size, where shown, is once, few, many, or a class for clones that have expanded.

size: many; V: TRBV7-9; D: -; J: TRBJ2-1; DNA: TGTGCCAGCAGCCAGAGGCGGGATTTTGGGGTTTTGAATGAGCAGTTCTTC; CDR3: CASSQRRDFGVLNEQFF
size: many; V: TRBV29-1; D: TRBD2; J: TRBJ2-3; DNA: TGCAGCGTTGTGGGGATGGCTAGCGGGGGGGCTGCAGATACGCAGTATTTT; CDR3: CSVVGMASGGAADTQYF
size: -; V: TRBV5-1; D: -; J: TRBJ2-1; DNA: TGCGCCAGCAGCTTGGCCCCCTCGTTGAAGGGATTAAATGAGCAGTTCTTC; CDR3: CASSLAPSLKGLNEQFF
size: many; V: TRBV6-4; D: -; J: TRBJ1-2; DNA: TGTGCCAGCAGTGACTCGTCAGGGGATGGCTACACCTTC; CDR3: CASSDSSGDGYTF
size: -; V: TRBV19; D: -; J: TRBJ2-1; DNA: TGTGCCAGTAGTATGAACACTTACAATGAGCAGTTCTTC; CDR3: CASSMNTYNEQFF
size: -; V: TRBV2; D: TRBD1; J: TRBJ2-5; DNA: TGTGCCAGCAGTGGCACAGGGGGCGTAGAGACCCAGTACTTC; CDR3: CASSGTGGVETQYF
size: many; V: TRBV11-3; D: -; J: TRBJ1-4; DNA: TGTGCCAGCAGGAAGACAGCAACTAATGAAAAACTGTTTTTT; CDR3: CASRKTATNEKLFF
size: many; V: TRBV5-1; D: -; J: TRBJ2-7; DNA: TGCGCCAGCAGCTTAGGGGCCTACGAGCAGTACTTC; CDR3: CASSLGAYEQYF
size: many; V: TRBV29-1; D: -; J: TRBJ2-1; DNA: TGCAGCGCTAGAGGGGAGAGGTTTGGTGAGCAGTTCTTC; CDR3: CSARGERFGEQFF
size: -; V: TRBV5-4; D: TRBD2; J: TRBJ2-3; DNA: TGTGCCAGCAGCTCCCCTAGCGGGGGAGCAGATACGCAGTATTTT; CDR3: CASSSPSGGADTQYF
size: -; V: TRBV5-6; D: -; J: TRBJ1-1; DNA: TGTGCCAGCAGCCCCCTCGCGGGGTACACTGAAGCTTTCTTT; CDR3: CASSPLAGYTEAFF